This T cell receptor beta chain was sequenced for a study of blood T cells in healthy people across ages. At the level of the study: Template switching caught about one barcoded beta molecule for each two T cells.

In this sample, this clonotype turned up a few times. Its target is not known. Broader study findings: As naive T cell percentage varied, TCR beta diversity correlated strongly with it.

For the second PCR, which ran for roughly 6 to 11 cycles, a sample-barcoded 5' primer and a J-beta primer mix were used. Each single sample gave us at least 2.5 million CDR3-containing paired-end reads. Using its own MiXCR run on the 5' RACE reads, TCRdb lists one record per CDR3 protein. The sample lists hundreds of thousands of distinct CDR3 sequences, under 25% occurring once. Germline V lookup: CDR1 SGHRS, CDR2 YFSETQ. This CDR3 contains 14 residues. Trimming stripped 3 bases from V and 7 bases from J, with 13 bases between. The sequencing input was blood. The V call is TRBV5-1, the J call TRBJ2-2; perhaps TRBD1 as D (6 bases). The receptor's source is a man in his 70s in good health. Here the CDR3 reads CASSWQGLDGELFF. CDR3 coding DNA: TGCGCCAGCAGCTGGCAGGGGCTGGACGGGGAGCTGTTTTTT.